This passage covers 24 T cell receptor beta chains from one sample sequenced in a study of lymphopenia after photon versus proton radiotherapy. TCRdb's copy holds only in-frame clones and misses some; the assay was immunoSEQ multiplex PCR. The top ten hold approximately 2.6% of the sample, which has roughly 67,000 clones, about nine tenths seen once. The specimen was peripheral blood, collected from a patient treated with photon-based radiotherapy. Receptors originate from a woman in her seventies with pancreatic cancer.

This sequence joins TRBV7-6 and TRBJ2-3; TRBD2 matches at 11 bases. The CDR3 runs to 19 residues. Losses at the gene ends were 2 bases for V and 5 bases for J; bases not matched to a gene: 15. Germline-derived CDR1 and CDR2 are SGHVS and FNYEAQ. The CDR3 sequence is CASSLRTLSGRAGKDTQYF. In DNA form, the CDR3 reads TGTGCCAGCAGCTTAAGGACCCTTAGCGGGAGGGCCGGAAAAGATACGCAGTATTTT.

In this sample, this clone turned up once. The CDR3 DNA reads TGCGCCAGCAGCCAAGAAGGACAGGCCAACTATGGCTACACCTTC. Protein product: CASSQEGQANYGYTF. The gene calls are TRBV4-1 and TRBJ1-2, with TRBD1 matching 7 bases. This CDR3 has 15 amino acids. Trimming removed 0 bases from V and 2 bases from J; junction bases left unmatched: 3. Germline V gene lookup returns CDR1 MGHRA and CDR2 YSYEKL.

The chain has TRBV5-1 and TRBJ1-1; the match to TRBD1 covers 8 bases. CDR1 is SGHRS, CDR2 YFSETQ, per germline. V lost 4 bases, J lost 5 bases, and 10 bases stayed unmatched. The CDR3 extends over 15 amino acids. CDR3 in DNA: TGCGCCAGCAGCCCAGTACAGGGGGAGATTACTGAAGCTTTCTTT. It translates to CASSPVQGEITEAFF.

As DNA, the CDR3 is TGTGCCAGTAGTACGCTGGCAGGGAGCTACAATGAGCAGTTCTTC. It codes for CASSTLAGSYNEQFF. The V call is TRBV19, the J call TRBJ2-1; possibly TRBD1 or TRBD2 for D (5 bases each). The CDR3 is made up of 15 amino acids. From germline, CDR1 is LNHDA and CDR2 SQIVND (reference sequence). Trimming took off 4 bases at V and 3 bases at J, with 13 bases between the two ends. Complete variable domain (other parts from reference TRBV19 and TRBJ2-1): DGGITQSPKYLFRKEGQNVTLSCEQNLNHDAMYWYRQDPGQGLRLIYYSQIVNDFQKGDIAEGYSVSREKKESFPLTVTSAQKNPTAFYLCASSTLAGSYNEQFFGPGTRLTVL.

The chain carries TRBV7-4 and TRBJ2-7, with a weak D call TRBD2 (5 bases). In germline, CDR1 is SGHVT, CDR2 SQSDAQ. The CDR3 length is 16 residues. With 7 bases removed from V and 1 base from J, the gap between germline ends came to 20 bases. DNA of the CDR3: TGTGCCAGCACCGTAGCGATGGCGGTAAGGTCCTACGAGCAGTACTTC. Its translation is CASTVAMAVRSYEQYF.

V gene TRBV28 combines with J gene TRBJ1-1; D gene unclear. The CDR3 runs to 11 residues. Germline assignment: CDR1 MDHEN and CDR2 SYDVKM. Trimming pared 7 bases from V and 6 bases from J, leaving 9 bases between. As DNA, the CDR3 is TGTGCCAGCACTCGACCCTCTGAAGCTTTCTTT. Translation: CASTRPSEAFF.

J is TRBJ2-7 and V is TRBV5-4; 7 bases are shared with TRBD2. The CDR3 has 14 residues. Germline CDR1 reads SGHNT; CDR2 reads YYREEE (reference sequence). J was trimmed by 1 base and V by 5 bases; bases with no gene match: 6. CDR3 DNA sequence: TGTGCCAGCAGGCCGGGACTATCTTCCTACGAGCAGTACTTC. Its translation: CASRPGLSSYEQYF.

In DNA, the CDR3 is TGTGCCTGGACTGGGGGGGAACAGGGGAGACTCTACGAGCAGTACTTC. This sequence encodes CAWTGGEQGRLYEQYF. The V gene is TRBV30, the J gene TRBJ2-7; D is perhaps TRBD1 or TRBD2 (7 bases each). Trimming cost V 4 bases and J 3 bases, with 22 bases left between them. Looked up from germline, CDR1 is GTSNPN and CDR2 is SVGIG (reference sequence). This CDR3 has 16 residues.

The gene calls are TRBV18 and TRBJ2-1; 8 bases agree with TRBD2. Germline V gene data show CDR1 as KGHSH and CDR2 as LQKENI. This CDR3 has 16 residues. V trimming: 4 bases; J trimming: 15 bases; junction bases outside the gene matches: 20. The CDR3 is CASSRRGLTSGQASFF. CDR3 bases: TGTGCCAGCTCACGACGAGGTCTTACTAGCGGCCAAGCATCGTTCTTC.

This clone appeared a single time. CDR3: CASSLRGFWVSGNTIYF. As DNA, the CDR3 is TGTGCCAGCAGCTTGAGGGGGTTTTGGGTCTCTGGAAACACCATATATTTT. This chain uses TRBV5-6 with TRBJ1-3; maybe TRBD1 (6 bases). V was cut by 1 base and J by 0 bases, with 14 bases left in between. The CDR3 consists of 17 residues. The germline V gene has CDR1 SGHDT and CDR2 YYEEEE.

The chain is built from TRBV5-1 and TRBJ2-7; the D is unclear. The CDR3 loop spans 12 amino acids. CDR1 is SGHRS, CDR2 YFSETQ, per germline. V was trimmed by 0 bases and J by 7 bases, leaving 8 bases between them. CDR3 residues: CASSLGGVEQYF. CDR3 bases: TGCGCCAGCAGCTTGGGAGGTGTAGAGCAGTACTTC.

The chain combines TRBV6-5 with TRBJ1-3; no definite D call. The CDR3 extends over 15 amino acids. Germline CDR1 and CDR2: MNHEY and SVGAGI. V shed 6 bases and J shed 4 bases, with 16 bases lying between them. For the CDR3, the DNA is TGTGCCAGCAGAATGACCGCGTCTACCGGAAACACCATATATTTT. It yields the protein CASRMTASTGNTIYF.

The chain combines TRBV6-4 with TRBJ2-2; D remains unclear. Trimming cost V 2 bases and J 6 bases, with 4 bases left between them. The CDR3 has 12 amino acids. Per germline, CDR1 MRHNA and CDR2 SNTAGT. Here the CDR3 DNA reads TGTGCCAGCAGTGACCTCGCCGGGGAGCTGTTTTTT. Translated, it gives CASSDLAGELFF.

This chain links TRBV19 with TRBJ2-1, with D unclear. The ends were cut back, 1 base at V and 2 bases at J, with 9 bases in the middle. This CDR3 comprises 15 residues. Germline values: CDR1 LNHDA, CDR2 SQIVND (reference sequence). The CDR3 DNA is TGTGCCAGTAGTATAGCTGGAGAGCCCTACAATGAGCAGTTCTTC. The encoded protein is CASSIAGEPYNEQFF.

This clone appeared a single time. This chain joins TRBV27 and TRBJ2-1, with TRBD2 identical over 7 bases. Germline CDR1 MNHEY, CDR2 SMNVEV (reference sequence). The CDR3 runs to 15 residues. With V trimmed by 6 bases and J by 3 bases, 8 bases remained unmatched. CDR3 amino acids: CASRQGEGFYNEQFF. DNA of the CDR3: TGTGCCAGCAGGCAAGGGGAGGGATTCTACAATGAGCAGTTCTTC.

V is TRBV5-1 and J is TRBJ2-7; D is perhaps TRBD1 or TRBD2 (5 bases each). This CDR3 is built from 15 residues. Germline V lookup: CDR1 SGHRS, CDR2 YFSETQ. V was clipped by 0 bases and J by 3 bases, with 13 bases between them. The CDR3 coding sequence is TGCGCCAGCAGCTTGGTACCTCGGGGCAACTACGAGCAGTACTTC. Translated, it gives CASSLVPRGNYEQYF.

The count of this clone is one. The genes are TRBV5-5 and TRBJ2-3; TRBD2 matches at 16 bases. J gave up 6 bases and V 4 bases, and 5 bases lay outside the gene matches. In germline, CDR1 is SGHKS, CDR2 YYEKEE (reference sequence). The CDR3 is 16 amino acids. CDR3 in amino acids: CASSTGLAGGPDTQYF. The CDR3 coding sequence is TGTGCCAGCAGCACGGGACTAGCGGGAGGGCCGGATACGCAGTATTTT.

This chain joins TRBV10-3 and TRBJ1-2, with D possibly being TRBD1 (5 bases). The CDR3 consists of 18 residues. Germline V lookup: CDR1 ENHRY, CDR2 SYGVKD. Trimming left V 6 bases short and J 0 bases short, with 23 bases between. This CDR3 reads CAISGTEEGKTANYGYTF. The CDR3 DNA sequence: TGTGCCATCAGCGGGACGGAGGAGGGCAAGACAGCTAACTATGGCTACACCTTC.

This chain joins TRBV13 and TRBJ1-1; D uncertain. Germline loops: CDR1 PRHDT, CDR2 FYEKMQ (reference sequence). The CDR3 is 16 amino acids. V shed 4 bases and J shed 5 bases, with 20 bases lying between them. The CDR3 loop is CASSYSTLVLGTEAFF. The CDR3 DNA reads as TGTGCCAGCAGCTATTCCACCTTGGTCCTGGGGACTGAAGCTTTCTTT. The full variable domain, in which reference TRBV13 and TRBJ1-1 provide the parts outside the CDR3, is AAGVIQSPRHLIKEKRETATLKCYPIPRHDTVYWYQQGPGQDPQFLISFYEKMQSDKGSIPDRFSAQQFSDYHSELNMSSLELGDSALYFCASSYSTLVLGTEAFFGQGTRLTVV.

The chain recombines TRBV7-9 with TRBJ2-1, with 8 bases fitting TRBD2. Trimming at V came to 6 bases and at J to 2 bases, leaving 6 bases not matched to a gene. The germline CDR1 and CDR2 sequences are SEHNR and FQNEAQ (reference sequence). The CDR3 contains 15 residues. The CDR3 DNA follows: TGTGCCAGCAGTTCCCTAGCGGGTCCCTACAATGAGCAGTTCTTC. It translates to CASSSLAGPYNEQFF.

The chain has TRBV9 and TRBJ2-2; 9 bases match TRBD1. This CDR3 contains 16 residues. Trimming at V came to 4 bases and at J to 4 bases, leaving 8 bases not matched to a gene. In germline, CDR1 is SGDLS, CDR2 YYNGEE. The CDR3 loop is CASSPRTGVGTGELFF. CDR3 in DNA: TGTGCCAGCAGCCCCCGGACAGGGGTAGGCACCGGGGAGCTGTTTTTT.

The chain combines TRBV7-9 with TRBJ2-7; 14 nucleotides agree with TRBD2. Trimming removed 1 base from V and 3 bases from J; junction bases left unmatched: 8. Germline V CDR1 and CDR2: SEHNR, FQNEAQ (reference sequence). The CDR3 totals 18 residues. The CDR3 nucleotides read TGTGCCAGCAGCTTAGAGGGACTAGCGGGAGCTGGGGTCTACGAGCAGTACTTC. This translates into CASSLEGLAGAGVYEQYF.

The genes are TRBV11-2 and TRBJ2-2, with TRBD1 matching over 7 bases. V lost 5 bases and J lost 5; bases outside the gene matches: 8. The CDR3 has 15 amino acids. Germline V gene lookup returns CDR1 SGHAT and CDR2 FQNNGV. This CDR3 reads CASSRVAGGTGELFF. DNA for the CDR3: TGTGCCAGCAGCCGGGTGGCAGGGGGAACCGGGGAGCTGTTTTTT.

The CDR3 reads CASSLSSGSRDTQYF. The CDR3 region has the DNA TGCGCCAGCAGCCTTTCTAGCGGGAGTCGGGATACGCAGTATTTT. This sequence joins TRBV5-1 and TRBJ2-3; 10 nucleotides line up with TRBD2. V lost 4 bases and J lost 6; bases outside the gene matches: 8. The V gene's germline CDR1 is SGHRS and CDR2 YFSETQ. The CDR3 spans 15 residues. Looking up the rest from reference TRBV5-1 and TRBJ2-3 gives the full variable domain: KAGVTQTPRYLIKTRGQQVTLSCSPISGHRSVSWYQQTPGQGLQFLFEYFSETQRNKGNFPGRFSGRQFSNSRSEMNVSTLELGDSALYLCASSLSSGSRDTQYFGPGTRLTVL.